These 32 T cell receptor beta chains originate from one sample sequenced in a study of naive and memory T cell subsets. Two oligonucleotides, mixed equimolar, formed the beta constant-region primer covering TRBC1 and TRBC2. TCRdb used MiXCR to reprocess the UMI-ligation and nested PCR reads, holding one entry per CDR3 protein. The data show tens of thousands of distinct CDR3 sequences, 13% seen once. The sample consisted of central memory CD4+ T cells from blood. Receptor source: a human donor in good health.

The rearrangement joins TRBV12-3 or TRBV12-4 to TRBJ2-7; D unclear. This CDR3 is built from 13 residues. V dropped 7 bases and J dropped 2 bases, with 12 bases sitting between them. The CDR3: CASITPLAYEQYF. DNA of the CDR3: TGTGCCAGCATCACCCCCCTCGCCTACGAGCAGTACTTC.

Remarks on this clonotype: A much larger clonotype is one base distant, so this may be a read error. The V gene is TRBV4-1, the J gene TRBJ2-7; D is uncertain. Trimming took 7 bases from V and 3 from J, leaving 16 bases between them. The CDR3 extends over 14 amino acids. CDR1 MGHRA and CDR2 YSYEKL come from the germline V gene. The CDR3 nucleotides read TGCGCCAGCACCCCAATGGACCGAAGCTACGAGCAGTACTTC. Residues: CASTPMDRSYEQYF.

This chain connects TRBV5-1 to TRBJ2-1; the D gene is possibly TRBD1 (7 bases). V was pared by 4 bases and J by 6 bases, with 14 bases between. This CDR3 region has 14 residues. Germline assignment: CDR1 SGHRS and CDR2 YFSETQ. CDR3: CASSGYRGGNEQFF. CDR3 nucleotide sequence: TGCGCCAGCAGCGGCTACAGGGGAGGCAATGAGCAGTTCTTC.

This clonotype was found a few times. The CDR3 region has the DNA TGTGCCAGCAGCCGGGACAGGGGAGGATGGACTGAAGCTTTCTTT. It yields the protein CASSRDRGGWTEAFF. V is TRBV14 and J is TRBJ1-1, with 10 bases aligning to TRBD1. This CDR3 spans 15 amino acids. CDR1 is SGHDN and CDR2 is FVKESK in the germline V gene. The ends lost 4 bases at V and 5 bases at J; junction bases unmatched: 7.

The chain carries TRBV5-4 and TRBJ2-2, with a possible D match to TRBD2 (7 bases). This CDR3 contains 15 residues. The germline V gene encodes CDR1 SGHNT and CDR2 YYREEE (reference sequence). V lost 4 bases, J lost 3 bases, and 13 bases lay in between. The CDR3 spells CASSRSGGYTGELFF. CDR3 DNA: TGTGCCAGCAGCCGTTCGGGGGGCTACACCGGGGAGCTGTTTTTT. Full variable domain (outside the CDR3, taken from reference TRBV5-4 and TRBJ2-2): ETGVTQSPTHLIKTRGQQVTLRCSSQSGHNTVSWYQQALGQGPQFIFQYYREEENGRGNFPPRFSGLQFPNYSSELNVNALELDDSALYLCASSRSGGYTGELFFGEGSRLTVL.

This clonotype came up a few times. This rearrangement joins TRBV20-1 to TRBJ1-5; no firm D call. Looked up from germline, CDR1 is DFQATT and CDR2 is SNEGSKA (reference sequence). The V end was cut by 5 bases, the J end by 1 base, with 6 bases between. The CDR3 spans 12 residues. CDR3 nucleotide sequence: TGCAGTGCTGGGCAGAGCAATCAGCCCCAGCATTTT. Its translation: CSAGQSNQPQHF.

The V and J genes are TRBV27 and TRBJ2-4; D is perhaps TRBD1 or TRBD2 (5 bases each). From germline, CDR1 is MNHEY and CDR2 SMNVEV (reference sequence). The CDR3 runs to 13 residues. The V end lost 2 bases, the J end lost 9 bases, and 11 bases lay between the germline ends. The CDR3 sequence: CASSLEPGTIQYF. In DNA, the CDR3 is TGTGCCAGCAGTTTAGAGCCGGGGACCATTCAGTACTTC.

The CDR3 region is CASTRLGRELFF. In DNA form, the CDR3 reads TGTGCCAGCACCCGACTGGGGCGGGAGCTGTTTTTT. The V gene is TRBV12-3 or TRBV12-4, the J gene TRBJ2-2; possible D gene TRBD1, 5 bases. Trimming shortened V by 7 bases and J by 9 bases, and 12 bases separated the two germline ends. The CDR3 is 12 amino acids.

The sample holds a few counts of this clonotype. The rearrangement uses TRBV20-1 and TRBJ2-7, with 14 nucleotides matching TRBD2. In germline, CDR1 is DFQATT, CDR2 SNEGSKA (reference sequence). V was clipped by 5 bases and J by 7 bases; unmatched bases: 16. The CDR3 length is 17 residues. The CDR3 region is CSAPLARLAGGPGEQYF. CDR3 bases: TGCAGTGCTCCGCTTGCCCGACTAGCGGGAGGGCCGGGGGAGCAGTACTTC.

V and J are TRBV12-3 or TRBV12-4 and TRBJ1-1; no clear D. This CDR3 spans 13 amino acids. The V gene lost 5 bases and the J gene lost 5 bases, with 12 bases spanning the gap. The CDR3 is CASSPSGKTEAFF. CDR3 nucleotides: TGTGCCAGCAGTCCCAGTGGTAAAACTGAAGCTTTCTTT.

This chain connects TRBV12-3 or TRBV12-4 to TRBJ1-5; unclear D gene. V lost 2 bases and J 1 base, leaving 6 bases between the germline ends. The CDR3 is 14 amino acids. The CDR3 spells CASSLRGSNQPQHF. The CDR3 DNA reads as TGTGCCAGCAGTTTACGCGGGAGCAATCAGCCCCAGCATTTT.

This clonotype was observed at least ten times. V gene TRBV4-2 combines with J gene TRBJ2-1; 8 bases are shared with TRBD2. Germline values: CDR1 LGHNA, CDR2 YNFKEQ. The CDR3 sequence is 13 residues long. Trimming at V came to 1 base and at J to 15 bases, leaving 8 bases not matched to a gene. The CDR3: CASSQGGSGSRFF. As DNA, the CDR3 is TGTGCCAGCAGCCAAGGTGGCAGCGGGAGTAGGTTCTTC.

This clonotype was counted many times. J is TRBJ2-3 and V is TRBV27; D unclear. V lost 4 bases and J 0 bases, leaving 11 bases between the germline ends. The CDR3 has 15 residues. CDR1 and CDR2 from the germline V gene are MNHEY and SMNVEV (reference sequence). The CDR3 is CASSYNPTSTDTQYF. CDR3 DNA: TGTGCCAGCAGTTACAACCCAACTAGCACAGATACGCAGTATTTT.

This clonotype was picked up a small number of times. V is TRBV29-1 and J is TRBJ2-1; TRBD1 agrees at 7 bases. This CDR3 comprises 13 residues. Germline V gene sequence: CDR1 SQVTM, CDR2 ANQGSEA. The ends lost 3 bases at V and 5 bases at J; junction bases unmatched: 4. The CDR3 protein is CSVDYDRDNEQFF. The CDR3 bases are TGCAGCGTTGACTATGACAGGGACAATGAGCAGTTCTTC.

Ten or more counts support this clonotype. The CDR3 DNA sequence: TGCGCCAGCAGCCCGACCGGGGGGAACGAAGAGACCCAGTACTTC. Translated, it gives CASSPTGGNEETQYF. The J gene is TRBJ2-5, the V gene TRBV5-1, with TRBD2 identical over 7 bases. Trimming cost V 4 bases and J 3 bases; bases outside gene matches: 9. Germline CDR1 is SGHRS and CDR2 is YFSETQ. The CDR3 extends over 15 amino acids.

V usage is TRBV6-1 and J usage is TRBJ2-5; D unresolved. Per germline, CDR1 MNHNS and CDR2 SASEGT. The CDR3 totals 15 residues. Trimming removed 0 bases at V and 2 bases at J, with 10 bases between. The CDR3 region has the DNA TGTGCCAGCAGTGAAGCCCGTTGGCAGCAAGAGACCCAGTACTTC. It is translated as CASSEARWQQETQYF.

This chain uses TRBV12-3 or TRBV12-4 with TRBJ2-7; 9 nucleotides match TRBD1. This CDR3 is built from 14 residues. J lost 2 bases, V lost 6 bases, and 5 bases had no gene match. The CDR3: CASRSGTGTYEQYF. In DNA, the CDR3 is TGTGCCAGCAGGTCCGGGACAGGGACCTACGAGCAGTACTTC.

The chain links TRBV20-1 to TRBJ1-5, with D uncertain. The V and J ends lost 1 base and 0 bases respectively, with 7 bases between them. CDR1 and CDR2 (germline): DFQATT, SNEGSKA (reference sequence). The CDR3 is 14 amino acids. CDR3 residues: CSARGKSSNQPQHF. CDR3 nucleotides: TGCAGTGCTAGAGGAAAGAGTAGCAATCAGCCCCAGCATTTT.

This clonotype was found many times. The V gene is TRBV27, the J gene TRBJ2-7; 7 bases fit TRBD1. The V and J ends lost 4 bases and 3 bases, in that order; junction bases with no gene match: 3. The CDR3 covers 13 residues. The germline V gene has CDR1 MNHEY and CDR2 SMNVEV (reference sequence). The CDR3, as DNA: TGTGCCAGCAGTTCCGGACAGGACTACGAGCAGTACTTC. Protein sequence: CASSSGQDYEQYF.

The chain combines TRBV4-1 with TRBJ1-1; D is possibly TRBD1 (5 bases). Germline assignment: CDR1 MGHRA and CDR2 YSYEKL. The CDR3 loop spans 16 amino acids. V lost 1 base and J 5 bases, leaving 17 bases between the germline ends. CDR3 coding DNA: TGCGCCAGCAGCCAAGGTGGCGGGGGTCGGTTGACTGAAGCTTTCTTT. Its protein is CASSQGGGGRLTEAFF.

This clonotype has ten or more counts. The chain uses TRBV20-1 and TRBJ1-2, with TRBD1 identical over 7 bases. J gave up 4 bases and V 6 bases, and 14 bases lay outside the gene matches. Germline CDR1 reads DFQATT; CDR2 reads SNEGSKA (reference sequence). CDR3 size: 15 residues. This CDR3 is CSAHPKSTGSYGYTF. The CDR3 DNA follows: TGCAGTGCCCACCCGAAATCGACAGGGAGCTATGGCTACACCTTC.

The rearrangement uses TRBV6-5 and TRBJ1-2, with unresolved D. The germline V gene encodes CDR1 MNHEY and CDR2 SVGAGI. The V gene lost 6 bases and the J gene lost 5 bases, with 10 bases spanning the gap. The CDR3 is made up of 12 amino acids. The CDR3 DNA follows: TGTGCCAGCAGCGGATGGGCTTATGGCTACACCTTC. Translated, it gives CASSGWAYGYTF.

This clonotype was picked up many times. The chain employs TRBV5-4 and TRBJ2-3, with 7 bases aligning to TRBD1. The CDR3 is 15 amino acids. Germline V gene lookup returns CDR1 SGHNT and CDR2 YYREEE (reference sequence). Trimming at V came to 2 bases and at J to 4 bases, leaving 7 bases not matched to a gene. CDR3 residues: CASSLRTTGADTQYF. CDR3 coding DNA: TGTGCCAGCAGCTTACGTACTACAGGGGCAGATACGCAGTATTTT.

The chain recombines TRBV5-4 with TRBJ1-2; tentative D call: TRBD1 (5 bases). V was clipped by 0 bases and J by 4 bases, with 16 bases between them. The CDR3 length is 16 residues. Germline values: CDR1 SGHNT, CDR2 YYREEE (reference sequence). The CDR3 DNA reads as TGTGCCAGCAGCTTGGATATAAATACAGGAAGCTATGGCTACACCTTC. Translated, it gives CASSLDINTGSYGYTF.

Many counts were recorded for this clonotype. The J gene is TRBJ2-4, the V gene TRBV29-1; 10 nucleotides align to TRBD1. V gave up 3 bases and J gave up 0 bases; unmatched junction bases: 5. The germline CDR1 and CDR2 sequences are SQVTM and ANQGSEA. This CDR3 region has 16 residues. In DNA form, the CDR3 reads TGCAGCGTTGAGGGGACAGGGGTCCTAGCCAAAAACATTCAGTACTTC. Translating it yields CSVEGTGVLAKNIQYF.

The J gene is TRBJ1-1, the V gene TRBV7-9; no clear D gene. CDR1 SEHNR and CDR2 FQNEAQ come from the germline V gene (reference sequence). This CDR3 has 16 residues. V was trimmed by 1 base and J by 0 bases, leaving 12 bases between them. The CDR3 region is CASSLGGPVMNTEAFF. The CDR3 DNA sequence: TGTGCCAGCAGCTTAGGGGGTCCGGTGATGAACACTGAAGCTTTCTTT.

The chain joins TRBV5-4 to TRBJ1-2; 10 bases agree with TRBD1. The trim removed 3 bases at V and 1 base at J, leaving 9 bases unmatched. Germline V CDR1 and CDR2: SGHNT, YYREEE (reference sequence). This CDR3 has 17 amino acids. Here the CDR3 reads CASSSRDRGHLNYGYTF. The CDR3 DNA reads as TGTGCCAGCAGCTCGCGGGACAGGGGCCATCTTAACTATGGCTACACCTTC.

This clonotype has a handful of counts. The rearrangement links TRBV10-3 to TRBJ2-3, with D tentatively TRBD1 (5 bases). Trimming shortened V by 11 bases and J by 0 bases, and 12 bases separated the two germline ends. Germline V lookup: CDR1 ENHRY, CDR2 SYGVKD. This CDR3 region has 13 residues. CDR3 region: CAGRAGSTDTQYF. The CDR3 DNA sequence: TGTGCCGGCAGGGCAGGCAGCACAGATACGCAGTATTTT.

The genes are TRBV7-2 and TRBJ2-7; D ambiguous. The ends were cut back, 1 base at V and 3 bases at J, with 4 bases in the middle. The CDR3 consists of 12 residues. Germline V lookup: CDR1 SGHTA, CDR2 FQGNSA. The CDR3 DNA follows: TGTGCCAGCAGCTTAGGGGACTACGAGCAGTACTTC. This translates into CASSLGDYEQYF.

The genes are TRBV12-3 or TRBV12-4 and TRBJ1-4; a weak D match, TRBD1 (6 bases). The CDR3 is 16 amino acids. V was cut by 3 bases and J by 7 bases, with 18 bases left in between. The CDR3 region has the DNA TGTGCCAGCAGTTTCGGCCACCTTAAGGGGGGTGAAAAACTGTTTTTT. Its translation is CASSFGHLKGGEKLFF.

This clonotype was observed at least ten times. The CDR3 region has the DNA TGCAGTGCTAGAGAGGGTCACAGATTGAACACTGAAGCTTTCTTT. Its protein product is CSAREGHRLNTEAFF. This chain joins TRBV20-1 and TRBJ1-1; D unresolved. V was cut by 0 bases and J by 0 bases, with 11 bases left in between. Looked up from germline, CDR1 is DFQATT and CDR2 is SNEGSKA (reference sequence). The CDR3 extends over 15 amino acids.

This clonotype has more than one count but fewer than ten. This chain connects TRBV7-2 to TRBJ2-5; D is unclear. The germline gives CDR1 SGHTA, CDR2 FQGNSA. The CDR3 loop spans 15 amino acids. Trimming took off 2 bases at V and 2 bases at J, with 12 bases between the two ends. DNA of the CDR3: TGTGCCAGCAGCTTAATGCAGTATGTGCAAGAGACCCAGTACTTC. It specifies CASSLMQYVQETQYF.